Listed here are 2 T cell receptor beta chains from one sample, sequenced in a study of prognosis after radiotherapy for stage I lung cancer. Genomic DNA was the source, and TCR beta CDR3 was amplified from it by two-round multiplex PCR. Amplification during the initial PCR round employed primers specific to each TRBV and TRBJ gene. MiXCR was run by TCRdb on the multiplex PCR reads, yielding one entry per CDR3 protein. Of about 24,000 distinct CDR3 sequences in the sample, 40% are singletons; the top ten hold 20% to 25%. Sequencing was performed on PBMCs, taken before or after stereotactic body radiation therapy (not recorded which). The source is a donor over 45 with non-small cell lung cancer.

Many counts were recorded for this clonotype. V usage is TRBV20-1 and J usage is TRBJ2-7; tentatively, D is TRBD1 or TRBD2 (5 bases each). The CDR3 is 14 amino acids. The germline gives CDR1 DFQATT, CDR2 SNEGSKA (reference sequence). The V end lost 0 bases, the J end lost 2 bases, and 11 bases lay between the germline ends. The CDR3 DNA sequence: TGCAGTGCTAGAGAGGGGGAGTCTACCTACGAGCAGTACTTC. It is translated as CSAREGESTYEQYF.

The chain is built from TRBV7-8 and TRBJ1-5, with D tentatively TRBD1 (5 bases). Germline CDR1 SGHVS, CDR2 FQNEAQ. The CDR3 consists of 14 residues. V shed 0 bases and J shed 7 bases, with 10 bases lying between them. Written as DNA, the CDR3 is TGTGCCAGCAGCTTAGCAGGGACCGGACAGCCCCAGCATTTT. Residues: CASSLAGTGQPQHF.